These 19 T cell receptor beta chains were sequenced from one sample in a study of CD8 T cells in Susac syndrome. When the RNA was reverse transcribed, random hexamers were used with an input of about 0.5 to 1 ug. TCRdb independently ran MiXCR on the immunoSEQ multiplex PCR reads; one entry per CDR3 protein. The data contain about 300,000 distinct CDR3 sequences, roughly 85% of them singletons. Material for sequencing was CD8+ T cells from PBMCs. The source is a human donor with multiple sclerosis.

V and J are TRBV18 and TRBJ1-2, with 7 positions matching TRBD1. The V and J ends lost 3 bases and 7 bases, in that order; junction bases with no gene match: 8. The CDR3 has 14 residues. The germline V gene encodes CDR1 KGHSH and CDR2 LQKENI. The CDR3 reads CASSPTGYFGGYTF. The CDR3, as DNA: TGTGCCAGCTCACCGACAGGGTATTTCGGTGGCTACACCTTC. Supplemented by reference TRBV18 and TRBJ1-2, the full variable domain reads NAGVMQNPRHLVRRRGQEARLRCSPMKGHSHVYWYRQLPEEGLKFMVYLQKENIIDESGMPKERFSAEFPKEGPSILRIQQVVRGDSAAYFCASSPTGYFGGYTFGSGTRLTVV.

The chain has TRBV13 and TRBJ2-7, with D possibly TRBD2 on 5 matching bases. The length of the CDR3 is 14 residues. Germline V gives CDR1 PRHDT, CDR2 FYEKMQ (reference sequence). Trimming took off 1 base at V and 2 bases at J, with 9 bases between the two ends. CDR3 sequence: CASSLAGFAYEQYF. The CDR3 DNA sequence: TGTGCCAGCAGCTTAGCGGGGTTCGCCTACGAGCAGTACTTC.

The chain uses TRBV4-1 and TRBJ2-1, with TRBD2 identical over 9 bases. CDR1 and CDR2 (germline): MGHRA, YSYEKL. The CDR3 totals 15 residues. V lost 4 bases, J lost 5 bases, and 6 bases stayed unmatched. The CDR3 nucleotides read TGCGCCAGCAGCCTGATAGCGGGAGATCACAATGAGCAGTTCTTC. Protein sequence: CASSLIAGDHNEQFF.

The J gene is TRBJ1-5, the V gene TRBV4-1; D gene unclear. Trimming took off 5 bases at V and 2 bases at J, with 10 bases between the two ends. This CDR3 region has 14 residues. CDR1 is MGHRA and CDR2 is YSYEKL in the germline V gene. CDR3 loop: CASSSNIGNQPQHF. The CDR3 nucleotides read TGCGCCAGCAGCTCTAATATAGGCAATCAGCCCCAGCATTTT.

V is TRBV5-6 and J is TRBJ2-1, with 10 bases lining up with TRBD2. The CDR3 spans 16 residues. Germline V gene data show CDR1 as SGHDT and CDR2 as YYEEEE. The trim removed 4 bases at V and 4 bases at J, leaving 8 bases unmatched. The CDR3 nucleotides are TGTGCCAGCAGCCAAAATGGACTAGCGGCTTACAATGAGCAGTTCTTC. Its protein is CASSQNGLAAYNEQFF.

The chain carries TRBV12-3 or TRBV12-4 and TRBJ1-1, with 7 nucleotides matching TRBD1. The length of the CDR3 is 14 residues. With 5 bases clipped from V and 3 bases from J, the junction kept 6 bases outside the gene matches. CDR3 amino acids: CASSQGTVYTEAFF. CDR3 nucleotides: TGTGCCAGCAGTCAGGGGACAGTTTACACTGAAGCTTTCTTT.

The rearrangement uses TRBV27 and TRBJ2-3; TRBD2 might be the D (5 bases). The CDR3 loop spans 16 amino acids. The V and J ends lost 3 bases and 2 bases respectively, with 15 bases between them. CDR1 is MNHEY and CDR2 is SMNVEV in the germline V gene (reference sequence). The CDR3 DNA follows: TGTGCCAGCAGTTTGGTCCGGGGAGCGGACACAGATACGCAGTATTTT. It codes for CASSLVRGADTDTQYF.

The genes are TRBV7-9 and TRBJ2-1; D call uncertain. Germline CDR1 reads SEHNR; CDR2 reads FQNEAQ (reference sequence). The CDR3 length is 15 residues. The germline V and J ends were trimmed by 4 bases and 1 base, with 11 bases remaining between them. CDR3 in DNA: TGTGCCAGCAGCTCTACCCAGGAGTCCTACAATGAGCAGTTCTTC. The encoded protein is CASSSTQESYNEQFF. Full variable domain (rest looked up from reference TRBV7-9 and TRBJ2-1): DTGVSQNPRHKITKRGQNVTFRCDPISEHNRLYWYRQTLGQGPEFLTYFQNEAQLEKSRLLSDRFSAERPKGSFSTLEIQRTEQGDSAMYLCASSSTQESYNEQFFGPGTRLTVL.

This clonotype was observed a single time. The rearrangement joins TRBV28 to TRBJ2-7; 7 positions agree with TRBD1. In germline, CDR1 is MDHEN, CDR2 SYDVKM. The length of the CDR3 is 13 residues. Trimming took 5 bases from V and 5 from J; bases not matched to a gene: 6. CDR3 DNA: TGTGCCAGCAGTCCCACAGGGGTGGACGAGCAGTACTTC. It yields the protein CASSPTGVDEQYF.

The genes are TRBV4-1 and TRBJ1-1; D not resolved. Trimming took off 0 bases at V and 2 bases at J, with 10 bases between the two ends. The CDR3 loop spans 15 amino acids. The germline V gene has CDR1 MGHRA and CDR2 YSYEKL. In nucleotides, the CDR3 is TGCGCCAGCAGCCAAGATTCGACGATAAACACTGAAGCTTTCTTT. This sequence encodes CASSQDSTINTEAFF.

This clonotype was picked up a small number of times. The chain has TRBV4-3 and TRBJ2-7; D gene uncertain. The CDR3 has 12 amino acids. Germline V gene lookup returns CDR1 LGHNA and CDR2 YSLEER. Trimming removed 0 bases at V and 7 bases at J, with 7 bases between. In nucleotides, the CDR3 is TGCGCCAGCAGCCAAGATGACCGGGAGCAGTACTTC. Amino acid sequence: CASSQDDREQYF.

The chain recombines TRBV5-6 with TRBJ1-2, with D unresolved. V shed 4 bases and J shed 4 bases, with 17 bases lying between them. The CDR3 sequence is 15 residues long. CDR1 SGHDT and CDR2 YYEEEE come from the germline V gene. CDR3 bases: TGTGCCAGCAGCCCCGACGGTCGGGTGGGCTATGGCTACACCTTC. It is translated as CASSPDGRVGYGYTF.

The CDR3 region has the DNA TGCAGCGTTGTAGGGAGAAACTATGGCTACACCTTC. It translates to CSVVGRNYGYTF. The J gene is TRBJ1-2, the V gene TRBV29-1; D ambiguous. V was clipped by 4 bases and J by 2 bases, with 8 bases between them. The CDR3 has 12 residues. CDR1 SQVTM and CDR2 ANQGSEA come from the germline V gene.

The chain combines TRBV30 with TRBJ2-3, with TRBD2 identical over 10 bases. Losses at the gene ends were 7 bases for V and 1 base for J; bases not matched to a gene: 5. CDR1 GTSNPN and CDR2 SVGIG come from the germline V gene (reference sequence). The CDR3 has 14 residues. CDR3: CALTSGLGTDTQYF. CDR3 nucleotides: TGTGCCTTGACTAGCGGGCTCGGCACAGATACGCAGTATTTT.

The chain uses TRBV5-1 and TRBJ2-3, with 8 positions matching TRBD2. There are 14 residues in the CDR3. After removal of 4 bases from V and 5 bases from J, the junction contained 6 bases not matched to a gene. The germline V gene encodes CDR1 SGHRS and CDR2 YFSETQ. CDR3 DNA sequence: TGCGCCAGCAGCCAGCGGGAGTTGGAAGATACGCAGTATTTT. Protein: CASSQRELEDTQYF. Filled out from reference TRBV5-1 and TRBJ2-3, the complete variable domain reads KAGVTQTPRYLIKTRGQQVTLSCSPISGHRSVSWYQQTPGQGLQFLFEYFSETQRNKGNFPGRFSGRQFSNSRSEMNVSTLELGDSALYLCASSQRELEDTQYFGPGTRLTVL.

The rearrangement links TRBV9 to TRBJ2-3, with a weak D call TRBD2 (6 bases). Trimming shortened V by 2 bases and J by 6 bases, and 16 bases separated the two germline ends. This CDR3 has 15 amino acids. CDR1 SGDLS and CDR2 YYNGEE come from the germline V gene. CDR3 in amino acids: CASSVWAIGGDTQYF. The CDR3 coding sequence is TGTGCCAGCAGCGTTTGGGCTATCGGAGGGGATACGCAGTATTTT.

The chain recombines TRBV7-6 with TRBJ2-1; D gene unclear. The CDR3 length is 12 residues. Trimming cost V 1 base and J 9 bases, with 7 bases left between them. CDR1 and CDR2 (germline): SGHVS, FNYEAQ. CDR3 amino acids: CASSLERSEQFF. CDR3 nucleotides: TGTGCCAGCAGCTTAGAACGGAGTGAGCAGTTCTTC.

The CDR3 is CASSHLAGAGELFF. The CDR3 region has the DNA TGTGCCAGCAGCCATTTAGCGGGAGCCGGGGAGCTGTTTTTT. This chain joins TRBV11-2 and TRBJ2-2; 9 bases are shared with TRBD2. With 5 bases clipped from V and 6 bases from J, the junction kept 4 bases outside the gene matches. Germline loops: CDR1 SGHAT, CDR2 FQNNGV. This CDR3 region has 14 residues.

The V call is TRBV9, the J call TRBJ1-3; D is unclear. Germline V lookup: CDR1 SGDLS, CDR2 YYNGEE. Trimming pared 0 bases from V and 8 bases from J, leaving 12 bases between. CDR3 size: 14 residues. CDR3 sequence: CASSVGSTIDTIYF. The CDR3 nucleotides are TGTGCCAGCAGCGTAGGCTCAACTATAGACACCATATATTTT.